This T cell receptor beta chain is drawn from a study of Ad26.COV2.S vaccination and SARS-CoV-2 variants (dated by TCRdb to 2020 to 2023). Background on the whole study: Vaccine-arm donors were drawn from COV1001, a multicentre, randomized, double-blind, placebo-controlled phase I-IIa trial of Ad26.COV2.S in healthy adults. Blinding of investigators to trial group allocation was maintained during experiments and outcome assessment. Trial participants were randomized into five groups of five: low-dose or high-dose Ad26.COV2.S given once or twice, or placebo on both occasions. Sequencing of the TCRbeta repertoire served to evaluate the specificity and breadth of SARS-CoV-2-reactive T cell receptors following Ad26.COV2.S vaccination. Ad26.COV2.S was administered intramuscularly at 5 x 10^10 or 1 x 10^11 viral particles, either as a single shot or as two shots given 56 days apart. A total of about 30 samples were included in the TCR-sequenced set, comprising roughly 20 Ad26.COV2.S vaccine recipients, 5 placebo recipients and 8 SARS-CoV-2 convalescent individuals. Broader findings and caveats from the paper: Comparing responses between vaccine doses or regimens was not something the study was powered to do. Non-spike TCR breadth was comparable between vaccine and placebo recipients, consistent with the vaccine containing only spike. It was noted by the authors that total T cell responses may have been underestimated by the TCR breadth and depth analyses. Substantial breadth of spike-specific CD8+ and CD4+ T cell responses was reported after vaccination. Ad26.COV2.S recipients had higher spike-specific TCR breadth than placebo recipients (P = 0.0014).

The immunoSEQ Assay was used to sequence TCRbeta CDR3 regions. After extraction, genomic DNA underwent amplification by bias-controlled multiplex PCR, followed by high-throughput sequencing. The paper's processing steps were these. To quantify the absolute abundance of each unique TCRbeta CDR3 region, sequences were collapsed and filtered. T cell fraction was estimated by normalizing TCRbeta template counts to usable DNA, with usable DNA measured through amplification of reference genes found in all nucleated cells. Repertoire TCRs were annotated as SARS-CoV-2-specific by exact matching of V gene, CDR3 amino acid sequence and J gene to a known reactive TCR set. The reference SARS-CoV-2 TCR set was obtained from MIRA and was filtered for enrichment in COVID-19-positive ImmuneCODE repertoires, whereby public or cross-reactive TCRs were removed. Using the MIRA antigens, annotated TCRs were further analysed by specific ORF or by position within an ORF. Depth was the summed frequency of annotated unique rearrangements, while breadth was defined as annotated unique rearrangements over total unique productive rearrangements. Two-sided Wilcoxon rank-sum tests were used to compare TCR breadth between groups. TCRdb took this table from immuneACCESS and kept in-frame rearrangements with V and J called. Such tables lack part of the clones; where checked against another copy, unresolved V genes explain under half of the gap, and the rest is unexplained. V and J calls and clone size are as listed in that table; D and trimming were resolved from the DNA. Counted in this sample were 350,000 to 500,000 clones; 90% of them appeared once. Of the sample, about 4.4% falls within the top ten clones.

Taken with the paper, the label for treatment or condition translates to: roughly 18 received Ad26.COV2.S at low or high dose, single or two shots; several received placebo; per-sample allocation not given. For vaccine and placebo recipients, repertoires were sequenced using samples collected on day 63 after the first injection. Cohort 1b enrolled around 24 adults aged 18-55 years at a single site in Boston, USA, between 29 July and 7 August 2020. Ad26.COV2.S was a replication-incompetent adenovirus type 26 vector expressing a prefusion-stabilized SARS-CoV-2 spike protein from the original Wuhan strain. Taken from cysteine to phenylalanine, the CDR3 has 13 residues. CDR3 DNA is the only sequence kept; it has 39 bases, read in frame from the first base. For this chain, trimming is 3 bases at the V end and 3 bases at the J end, and the number of junction bases without a gene match is 4. Per the germline V gene (reference sequence), GTSNPN is the CDR1 and SVGIG is the CDR2.

In regard to this clone: Its recognized antigen is unknown. Per-base qualities were not stored, and no clone one base away is much larger.

The V and J genes are TRBV30 and TRBJ1-2; 7 nucleotides in the junction match TRBD1. The clonotype comes from a person aged 18-65 years who received the Ad26.COV2.S COVID-19 vaccine or a placebo. The input for sequencing was peripheral blood, taken in a trial of Ad26.COV2.S vaccine versus placebo. The sequence in DNA is TGTGCCTGGAGGAGGGGGCATGACTATGGCTACACCTTC. It codes for CAWRRGHDYGYTF.